This TCR beta chain comes out of a study of tumor and adjacent non-tumor tissue in lung cancer. At the level of the study: On average, productive TCRbeta reads reached around 4 million per sample.

The germline V gene has CDR1 MNHEY and CDR2 SVGAGI. Trimming removed 4 bases from V and 2 bases from J, with 10 bases in between. This CDR3 has 14 residues. TCRbeta libraries were built with three rounds of nested PCR, modified from ARM-PCR. TCRdb fed the multiplex PCR reads into MiXCR, producing one record per CDR3 protein. The sample includes roughly 66,000 distinct CDR3 sequences, less than 80% of them seen just once. This sample's RNA came from whole unsorted tissue. The chain recombines TRBV6-5 with TRBJ2-3, with D possibly TRBD1 on 6 matching bases. The receptor was isolated from a man aged 55 to 69 with non-small cell lung cancer. The source material was lung tumor tissue. The chain's CDR3 is CASSSRTVTDTQYF. CDR3 coding DNA: TGTGCCAGCAGTTCAAGGACAGTCACAGATACGCAGTATTTT.